Below, one TCR beta chain is given with its context. Germline CDR1 is ENHRY and CDR2 is SYGVKD. The J segment lost 4 bases and the V segment lost 5 bases, leaving 10 bases of the junction unmatched. The CDR3 has 16 amino acids. This specimen comes from a study of shared clonotypes between healthy human individuals. The donors were all Caucasian adults (living in Nashville, Tennessee). Without sorting, samples used about 90 million PBMCs for genomic DNA. Deep was the level at which the assay was run. The method was immunoSEQ multiplex PCR; TCRdb's version includes in-frame clones alone and lacks a portion of them. The sample comprises around 450,000 clones, roughly three quarters of which are singletons, and around 13% rests with the top ten.

This receptor was identified in a woman aged 40-49 years in good health. Some clones in this sample may be carry-over from other donors' samples. The chain is built from TRBV10-3 and TRBJ1-4; 7 bases line up with TRBD1. What was sequenced was PBMCs. The chain's CDR3 is CAISRTEGDSNEKLFF. CDR3 sequence (DNA): TGTGCCATCAGTCGGACCGAGGGGGACAGTAATGAAAAACTGTTTTTT.